A single sample gave rise to the 8 T cell receptor beta chains below, sequenced in a study of graft-versus-host responses after intestinal transplantation. Their antigens are not known. Only in-frame clones appear in the TCRdb table, and some are missing; sequencing was by immunoSEQ multiplex PCR. This table has some 83,000 clones, 91% appearing once. Sequencing was performed on unstimulated CD4+ T cells sorted from spleen or lymph node cells, taken before intestinal transplant. Receptors were obtained from a human donor who received an intestinal transplant.

This rearrangement joins TRBV11-3 to TRBJ1-1; no reliable D call. Trimming stripped 1 base from V and 6 bases from J, with 6 bases between. The CDR3 runs 12 residues. CDR1 SGHNT and CDR2 YENEEA come from the germline V gene. The DNA of the CDR3 is TGTGCCAGCAGCTTAGTGGCCCCTGAAGCTTTCTTT. It is translated as CASSLVAPEAFF. The variable domain in full, completed from reference TRBV11-3 and TRBJ1-1, reads EAGVVQSPRYKIIEKKQPVAFWCNPISGHNTLYWYLQNLGQGPELLIRYENEEAVDDSQLPKDRFSAERLKGVDSTLKIQPAELGDSAVYLCASSLVAPEAFFGQGTRLTVV.

In this sample, this clone turned up once. The gene calls are TRBV4-3 and TRBJ1-6; D perhaps matches TRBD1 (6 bases). The CDR3 length is 16 residues. Germline CDR1 and CDR2: LGHNA and YSLEER. Trimming left V 0 bases short and J 7 bases short, with 13 bases between. CDR3 loop: CASSQDSRTANSPLHF. CDR3 DNA sequence: TGCGCCAGCAGCCAAGATAGCCGGACAGCCAATTCACCCCTCCACTTT.

The rearrangement joins TRBV7-9 to TRBJ1-3; D call uncertain. The CDR3 has 14 residues. Germline CDR1 is SEHNR and CDR2 is FQNEAQ (reference sequence). The germline V and J ends were trimmed by 6 bases and 0 bases, with 9 bases remaining between them. The CDR3 region is CASSEQTSGNTIYF. The CDR3 DNA reads TGTGCCAGCAGTGAACAGACCTCTGGAAACACCATATATTTT.

This clone was picked up one time. The V gene is TRBV13, the J gene TRBJ1-1; 9 bases line up with TRBD1. Losses at the gene ends were 3 bases for V and 3 bases for J; bases not matched to a gene: 8. The V gene's germline CDR1 is PRHDT and CDR2 FYEKMQ (reference sequence). The CDR3 loop spans 16 amino acids. CDR3 in amino acids: CASSLGGTGFYTEAFF. The CDR3 coding sequence is TGTGCCAGCAGCTTGGGCGGGACAGGGTTTTACACTGAAGCTTTCTTT.

The J gene is TRBJ2-1, the V gene TRBV4-3; the D gene is possibly TRBD2 (6 bases). The CDR3 loop spans 13 amino acids. Germline V lookup: CDR1 LGHNA, CDR2 YSLEER. Trimming took 4 bases from V and 8 from J, leaving 12 bases between them. Written as DNA, the CDR3 is TGCGCCAGCAGCCGCCTACTAGCAGATGAGCAGTTCTTC. Amino acids: CASSRLLADEQFF.

This chain links TRBV19 with TRBJ2-6; no clear D gene. CDR1 LNHDA and CDR2 SQIVND come from the germline V gene (reference sequence). There are 13 residues in the CDR3. Trimming took off 6 bases at V and 2 bases at J, with 5 bases between the two ends. The CDR3: CASRSPGANVLTF. The CDR3 DNA follows: TGTGCCAGTAGGAGCCCTGGGGCCAACGTCCTGACTTTC.

The count of this clone is one. The chain employs TRBV14 and TRBJ1-2, with unresolved D. The CDR3 sequence is 13 residues long. Trimming stripped 8 bases from V and 1 base from J, with 11 bases between. Germline V CDR1 and CDR2: SGHDN, FVKESK. The CDR3 reads CASPAGINYGYTF. The CDR3 bases are TGTGCCAGCCCCGCGGGCATTAACTATGGCTACACCTTC.

The chain is built from TRBV4-3 and TRBJ1-4; possibly TRBD1 for D (5 bases). Trimming took off 0 bases at V and 7 bases at J, with 15 bases between the two ends. The CDR3 is 16 residues long. CDR1 LGHNA and CDR2 YSLEER come from the germline V gene. CDR3 bases: TGCGCCAGCAGCCAAGATCTGCAGGGTCAGGGTGAAAAACTGTTTTTT. Its translation: CASSQDLQGQGEKLFF.